This TCR beta chain was captured by sequencing in a study of tumor and adjacent non-tumor tissue in lung cancer. The library came from three nested PCR rounds adapted from ARM-PCR protocols. TCRdb re-called the multiplex PCR reads through MiXCR, storing one row per CDR3 protein. Of roughly 75,000 distinct CDR3 sequences listed, about two thirds are singletons. Study-wide results and limits: Top 100 clones took a larger repertoire share in normal lung.

This clonotype was detected ten times or more. Its antigen is not identified. Germline-derived CDR1 and CDR2 are MNHEY and SVGEGT. The V and J ends lost 5 bases and 0 bases, in that order; junction bases with no gene match: 12. This CDR3 spans 18 amino acids. No cell sorting was done before RNA was extracted from the tissue. The normal lung tissue was taken more than 3 cm from the tumor edge. This sequence joins TRBV6-2 or TRBV6-3 and TRBJ1-5; 8 bases agree with TRBD1. The sequence was obtained from a woman aged 45 to 65 with non-small cell lung cancer. Material for sequencing was distant non-tumor lung tissue. The DNA of the CDR3 is TGTGCCAGCAGTCCGACAGGGGCCCATGCTTATAGCAATCAGCCCCAGCATTTT. It encodes CASSPTGAHAYSNQPQHF.